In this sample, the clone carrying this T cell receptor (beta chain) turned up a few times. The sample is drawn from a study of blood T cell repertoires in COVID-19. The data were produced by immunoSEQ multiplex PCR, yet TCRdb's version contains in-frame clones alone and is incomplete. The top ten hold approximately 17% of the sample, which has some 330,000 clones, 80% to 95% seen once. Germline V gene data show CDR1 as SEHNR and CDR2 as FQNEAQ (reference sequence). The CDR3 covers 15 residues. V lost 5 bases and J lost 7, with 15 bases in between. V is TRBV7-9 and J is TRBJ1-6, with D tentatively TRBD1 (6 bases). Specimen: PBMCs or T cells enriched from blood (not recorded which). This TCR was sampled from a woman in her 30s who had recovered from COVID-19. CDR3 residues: CASSRGGGENSPLHF. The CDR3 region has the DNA TGTGCCAGCAGCAGAGGGGGAGGGGAGAATTCACCCCTCCACTTT.